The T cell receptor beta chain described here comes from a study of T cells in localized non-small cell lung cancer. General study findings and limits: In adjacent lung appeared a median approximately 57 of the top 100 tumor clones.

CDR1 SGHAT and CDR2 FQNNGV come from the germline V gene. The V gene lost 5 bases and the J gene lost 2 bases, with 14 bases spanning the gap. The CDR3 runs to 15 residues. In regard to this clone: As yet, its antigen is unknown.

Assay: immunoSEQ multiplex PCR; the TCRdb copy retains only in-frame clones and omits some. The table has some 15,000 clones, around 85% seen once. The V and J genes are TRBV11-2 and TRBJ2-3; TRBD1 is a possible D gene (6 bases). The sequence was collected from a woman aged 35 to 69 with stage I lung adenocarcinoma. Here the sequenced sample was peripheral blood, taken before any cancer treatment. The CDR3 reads CASSARQDITDTQYF. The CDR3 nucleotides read TGTGCCAGCAGCGCCCGACAGGACATCACAGATACGCAGTATTTT.